The source of this TCR beta chain is a study of cytomegalovirus exposure and HLA in healthy donors. Findings and caveats of the study: Prediction of most subjects' HLA-A and HLA-B alleles by TCR beta sequences was reportedly accurate. Donors were assumed by presence/absence analyses to have roughly uniform sequencing depth. The majority of TCR sequences were rare, yet some public TCRs appeared in many donors.

The PCR contained 60 Vbeta and 13 Jbeta primers. The assay was immunoSEQ multiplex PCR, and TCRdb's table has in-frame clones only and misses some. The data hold tens of thousands of clones, with under 80% observed a single time. Turning to this clone: Antigen: not known.

The specimen sequenced was PBMCs. This sequence originates from a young man in good health and CMV-seropositive.

Here the CDR3 reads CAISGTSGETYNEQFF. CDR3 coding DNA: TGTGCCATCAGTGGCACTAGCGGGGAGACCTACAATGAGCAGTTCTTC. The rearrangement uses TRBV10-3 and TRBJ2-1, with 10 bases lining up with TRBD2. V gave up 4 bases and J gave up 2 bases; unmatched junction bases: 5. The CDR3 runs to 16 residues. Looked up from germline, CDR1 is ENHRY and CDR2 is SYGVKD.